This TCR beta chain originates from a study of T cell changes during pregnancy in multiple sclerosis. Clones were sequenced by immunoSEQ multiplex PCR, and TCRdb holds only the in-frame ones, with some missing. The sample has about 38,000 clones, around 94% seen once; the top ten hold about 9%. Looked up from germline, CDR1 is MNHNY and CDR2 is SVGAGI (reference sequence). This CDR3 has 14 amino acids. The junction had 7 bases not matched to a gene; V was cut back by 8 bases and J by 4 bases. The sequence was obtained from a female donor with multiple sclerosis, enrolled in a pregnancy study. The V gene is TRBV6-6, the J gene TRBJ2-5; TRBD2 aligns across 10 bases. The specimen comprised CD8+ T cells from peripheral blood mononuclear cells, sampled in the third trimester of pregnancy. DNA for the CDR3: TGTGCCAGCTGGGGACTAGCGAGTGGAGAGACCCAGTACTTC. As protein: CASWGLASGETQYF.